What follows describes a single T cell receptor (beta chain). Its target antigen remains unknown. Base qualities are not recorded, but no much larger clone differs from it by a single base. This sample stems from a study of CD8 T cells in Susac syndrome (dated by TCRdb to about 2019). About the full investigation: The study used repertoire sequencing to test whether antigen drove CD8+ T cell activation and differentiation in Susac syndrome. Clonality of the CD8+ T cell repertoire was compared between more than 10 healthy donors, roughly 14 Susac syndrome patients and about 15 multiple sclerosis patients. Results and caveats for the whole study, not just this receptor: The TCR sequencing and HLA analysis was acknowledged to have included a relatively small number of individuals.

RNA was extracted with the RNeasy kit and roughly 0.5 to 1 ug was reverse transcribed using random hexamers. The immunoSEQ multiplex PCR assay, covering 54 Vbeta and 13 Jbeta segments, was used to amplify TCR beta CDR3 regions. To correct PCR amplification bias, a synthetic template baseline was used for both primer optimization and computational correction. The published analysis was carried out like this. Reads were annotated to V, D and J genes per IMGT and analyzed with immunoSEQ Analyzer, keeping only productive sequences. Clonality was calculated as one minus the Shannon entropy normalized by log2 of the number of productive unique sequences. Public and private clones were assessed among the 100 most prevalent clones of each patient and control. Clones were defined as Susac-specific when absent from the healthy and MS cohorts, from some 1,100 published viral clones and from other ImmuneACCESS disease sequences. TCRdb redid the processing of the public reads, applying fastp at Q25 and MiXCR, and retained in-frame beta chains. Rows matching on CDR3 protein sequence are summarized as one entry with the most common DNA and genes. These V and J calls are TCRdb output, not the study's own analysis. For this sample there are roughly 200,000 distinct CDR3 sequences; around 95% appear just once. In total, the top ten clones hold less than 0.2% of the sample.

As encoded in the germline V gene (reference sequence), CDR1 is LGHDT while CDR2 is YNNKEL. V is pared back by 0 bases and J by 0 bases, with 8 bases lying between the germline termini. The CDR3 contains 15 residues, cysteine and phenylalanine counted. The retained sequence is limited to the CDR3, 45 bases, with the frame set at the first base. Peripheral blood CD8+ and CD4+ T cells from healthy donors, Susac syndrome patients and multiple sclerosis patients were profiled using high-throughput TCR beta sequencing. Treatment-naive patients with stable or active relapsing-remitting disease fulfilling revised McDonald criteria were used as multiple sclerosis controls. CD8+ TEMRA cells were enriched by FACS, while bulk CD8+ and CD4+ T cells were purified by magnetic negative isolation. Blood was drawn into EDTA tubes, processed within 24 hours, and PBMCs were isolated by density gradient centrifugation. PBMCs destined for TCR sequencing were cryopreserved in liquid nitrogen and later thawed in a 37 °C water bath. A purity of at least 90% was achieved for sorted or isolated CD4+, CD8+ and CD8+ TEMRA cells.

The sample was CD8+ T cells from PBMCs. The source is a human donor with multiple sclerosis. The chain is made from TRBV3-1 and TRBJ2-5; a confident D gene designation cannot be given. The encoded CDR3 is CASSQEGRNQETQYF. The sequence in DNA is TGTGCCAGCAGCCAAGAAGGACGGAACCAAGAGACCCAGTACTTC.